These 29 T cell receptor beta chains share one sample of origin, sequenced in a study of cytomegalovirus exposure and HLA in healthy donors. PCR primers comprised 60 Vbeta and 13 Jbeta primers. Profiled with immunoSEQ multiplex PCR; TCRdb holds only in-frame clones, not every one. Of about 130,000 clones listed, approximately 85% were seen once; the top ten hold under 2%. Sequencing was done on a sample of PBMCs. These receptors came from a boy younger than 18 in good health and CMV-seronegative.

The chain couples TRBV29-1 to TRBJ1-3, with 11 bases lining up with TRBD1. Germline CDR1 and CDR2: SQVTM and ANQGSEA. The V and J ends lost 7 bases and 4 bases, in that order; junction bases with no gene match: 9. CDR3 length equals 15 residues. CDR3 sequence: CSALGTGGGGNTIYF. For the CDR3, the DNA is TGCAGCGCCTTGGGGACAGGGGGTGGCGGAAACACCATATATTTT.

This clone was picked up a small number of times. This chain joins TRBV5-1 and TRBJ1-4; TRBD1 matches at 9 bases. Trimming cost V 0 bases and J 7 bases; bases outside gene matches: 4. CDR1 SGHRS and CDR2 YFSETQ come from the germline V gene. CDR3 length: 15 residues. Here the CDR3 reads CASSLEGQGPEKLFF. In DNA, the CDR3 is TGCGCCAGCAGCTTGGAGGGACAGGGTCCTGAAAAACTGTTTTTT.

The V call is TRBV9, the J call TRBJ2-1; TRBD2 matches 9 bases. Unmatched junction bases numbered 17, after V lost 6 bases and J lost 4 bases. Germline V gene sequence: CDR1 SGDLS, CDR2 YYNGEE. There are 18 residues in the CDR3. This chain's CDR3 is CASTPGLAGLNLYNEQFF. The CDR3 DNA reads TGTGCCAGCACCCCTGGGCTAGCGGGGCTCAATCTATACAATGAGCAGTTCTTC.

The J gene is TRBJ1-1, the V gene TRBV19, with D unresolved. Germline V gene sequence: CDR1 LNHDA, CDR2 SQIVND (reference sequence). V was pared by 5 bases and J by 3 bases, with 19 bases between. CDR3 size: 16 residues. CDR3 sequence reads: CASSLGGLGEDTEAFF. Written as DNA, the CDR3 is TGTGCCAGTAGTTTGGGAGGGCTGGGTGAGGACACTGAAGCTTTCTTT.

J is TRBJ1-2 and V is TRBV27; no definite D call. The germline V gene encodes CDR1 MNHEY and CDR2 SMNVEV (reference sequence). The V gene lost 5 bases and the J gene lost 0 bases, with 10 bases spanning the gap. The CDR3 has 14 residues. In DNA form, the CDR3 reads TGTGCCAGCAGTCAAGACTTATCTAACTATGGCTACACCTTC. As protein: CASSQDLSNYGYTF.

This clone was counted a few times. J is TRBJ2-1 and V is TRBV7-2; 11 bases fit TRBD2. Germline trimming cut 2 bases from V and 9 bases from J; bases unmatched to any gene: 9. CDR1 and CDR2 (germline): SGHTA, FQGNSA. The length of the CDR3 is 16 residues. The CDR3 reads CASSLQGLAGGSEQFF. DNA for the CDR3: TGTGCCAGCAGCTTACAAGGGCTAGCGGGAGGCAGTGAGCAGTTCTTC.

Note on this clone: One end of the junction fails to match germline, which may point to a read error. This chain links TRBV7-9 with TRBJ1-1; D possibly corresponds to TRBD1 (5 bases). Germline V gives CDR1 SEHNR, CDR2 FQNEAQ (reference sequence). The CDR3 runs to 14 residues. CDR3 residues: CSSTKLVGGVGAFF. In nucleotides, the CDR3 is TGTTCCAGCACCAAATTGGTGGGGGGAGTTGGAGCTTTCTTT.

The CDR3 spells CASRGAGVAKNIQYF. The CDR3 DNA follows: TGTGCCAGCAGAGGAGCGGGAGTGGCCAAAAACATTCAGTACTTC. J is TRBJ2-4 and V is TRBV6-1, with 8 bases fitting TRBD2. This CDR3 contains 15 residues. The V segment lost 6 bases and the J segment 1 base; nucleotides outside the gene matches: 5. CDR1 is MNHNS and CDR2 is SASEGT in the germline V gene.

In nucleotides, the CDR3 is TGTGCCAGCAGTGGAGGGTACTCTGGAAACACCATATATTTT. As protein: CASSGGYSGNTIYF. This chain connects TRBV2 to TRBJ1-3, with D hard to call. Per the germline V gene, CDR1 is SNHLY and CDR2 is FYNNEI. CDR3 size: 14 residues. Trimming took 4 bases from V and 0 from J, leaving 7 bases between them.

This chain connects TRBV6-1 to TRBJ2-7; D might be TRBD1 (5 bases). Germline V gene data show CDR1 as MNHNS and CDR2 as SASEGT. CDR3 length: 13 residues. Trimming took 0 bases from V and 7 from J, leaving 10 bases between them. The CDR3 DNA follows: TGTGCCAGCAGTGAAGCAGCAGGGTGGGAGCAGTACTTC. This codes for CASSEAAGWEQYF.

The rearrangement links TRBV2 to TRBJ1-1; maybe TRBD1 (5 bases). CDR3 size: 13 residues. The ends were cut back, 2 bases at V and 11 bases at J, with 15 bases in the middle. Germline values: CDR1 SNHLY, CDR2 FYNNEI. The chain's CDR3 is CASSESAGQGAFF. CDR3 DNA sequence: TGTGCCAGCAGTGAAAGTGCGGGGCAGGGTGCTTTCTTT.

The rearrangement joins TRBV7-9 to TRBJ2-2; 11 bases line up with TRBD2. V trimming: 6 bases; J trimming: 4 bases; junction bases outside the gene matches: 7. Germline CDR1 and CDR2: SEHNR and FQNEAQ (reference sequence). This CDR3 is 16 amino acids long. CDR3 residues: CASRGVLAGVTGELFF. CDR3 in DNA: TGTGCCAGCAGGGGTGTACTAGCGGGAGTCACCGGGGAGCTGTTTTTT. Complete variable domain (other parts from reference TRBV7-9 and TRBJ2-2): DTGVSQNPRHKITKRGQNVTFRCDPISEHNRLYWYRQTLGQGPEFLTYFQNEAQLEKSRLLSDRFSAERPKGSFSTLEIQRTEQGDSAMYLCASRGVLAGVTGELFFGEGSRLTVL.

A single count supports this clone. The gene calls are TRBV5-1 and TRBJ2-7; D is ambiguous. The CDR3 loop spans 13 amino acids. Germline V lookup: CDR1 SGHRS, CDR2 YFSETQ. V lost 4 bases to trimming and J lost 1 base, with 9 bases between them. CDR3 DNA: TGCGCCAGCAGCCCCACCCTATCCTACGAGCAGTACTTC. This encodes CASSPTLSYEQYF.

The chain has TRBV13 and TRBJ2-3, with unresolved D. The V gene lost 3 bases and the J gene lost 4 bases, with 5 bases spanning the gap. This CDR3 comprises 12 residues. The germline V gene encodes CDR1 PRHDT and CDR2 FYEKMQ (reference sequence). The CDR3 region has the DNA TGTGCCAGCAGCTTCGTCGCAGATACGCAGTATTTT. It encodes CASSFVADTQYF.

This clone was picked up one time. The CDR3 sequence: CAWSLLVASGPFNEQFF. The CDR3 nucleotides read TGTGCCTGGAGCCTACTTGTGGCTAGCGGTCCATTCAATGAGCAGTTCTTC. The chain has TRBV30 and TRBJ2-1; TRBD2 aligns across 7 bases. The V and J ends lost 3 bases and 6 bases, in that order; junction bases with no gene match: 17. The germline V gene encodes CDR1 GTSNPN and CDR2 SVGIG (reference sequence). The CDR3 contains 17 residues.

The chain is built from TRBV29-1 and TRBJ1-1; 8 bases map to TRBD1. V was pared by 1 base and J by 4 bases, with 5 bases of the junction left unmatched. The CDR3 runs 14 residues. CDR1 is SQVTM and CDR2 is ANQGSEA in the germline V gene. The CDR3 DNA reads TGCAGCGTTGAAGTTCAGGGGGCCGTCACTGAAGCTTTCTTT. It translates to CSVEVQGAVTEAFF.

This clone was picked up a small number of times. This chain joins TRBV19 and TRBJ1-5; D ambiguous. Trimming removed 4 bases from V and 3 bases from J, with 7 bases in between. The CDR3 is 13 amino acids. Germline CDR1 reads LNHDA; CDR2 reads SQIVND (reference sequence). CDR3 residues: CASSNTANQPQHF. The CDR3 nucleotides read TGTGCCAGTAGTAATACAGCCAATCAGCCCCAGCATTTT.

This rearrangement joins TRBV19 to TRBJ1-5; possible D gene TRBD1, 5 bases. This CDR3 contains 16 residues. CDR1 and CDR2 (germline): LNHDA, SQIVND (reference sequence). The V and J ends lost 8 bases and 0 bases respectively, with 17 bases between them. The CDR3 protein is CASQGGVANSNQPQHF. DNA for the CDR3: TGTGCCAGTCAGGGAGGGGTGGCCAATAGCAATCAGCCCCAGCATTTT.

The J gene is TRBJ2-7, the V gene TRBV19, with a tentative D call TRBD1 (5 bases). Looked up from germline, CDR1 is LNHDA and CDR2 is SQIVND (reference sequence). The V and J ends lost 2 bases and 5 bases respectively, with 16 bases between them. The CDR3 runs 15 residues. CDR3 nucleotide sequence: TGTGCCAGTAGTATAAGGGGTGCTCCGACCCACGAGCAGTACTTC. Its translation: CASSIRGAPTHEQYF.

This chain connects TRBV20-1 to TRBJ2-5, with D possibly being TRBD1 (5 bases). This CDR3 contains 10 residues. Germline loops: CDR1 DFQATT, CDR2 SNEGSKA (reference sequence). V was shortened by 6 bases and J by 5 bases, with 7 bases between the two germline ends. CDR3 residues: CSANRETQYF. The CDR3 DNA sequence: TGCAGTGCCAACAGGGAGACCCAGTACTTC.

The chain joins TRBV5-4 to TRBJ2-7; 11 nucleotides align to TRBD2. The germline V gene has CDR1 SGHNT and CDR2 YYREEE (reference sequence). V shed 4 bases, J shed 0 bases, and the junction held 6 bases outside the gene matches. The CDR3 contains 16 residues. CDR3 amino acids: CASSMMGLADSYEQYF. CDR3 nucleotide sequence: TGTGCCAGCAGCATGATGGGACTAGCGGACTCCTACGAGCAGTACTTC.

This clone was counted a single time. The rearrangement joins TRBV5-4 to TRBJ2-3; D is possibly TRBD2 (6 bases). Germline loops: CDR1 SGHNT, CDR2 YYREEE (reference sequence). The length of the CDR3 is 15 residues. The ends were cut back, 2 bases at V and 0 bases at J, with 10 bases in the middle. CDR3 protein: CASSFPGTSTDTQYF. The CDR3 DNA is TGTGCCAGCAGCTTCCCGGGGACTAGCACAGATACGCAGTATTTT.

This clone was found once. The CDR3 bases are TGCGCCAGCAGCTCCGGGACTAGCGGGAACAATGAGCAGTTCTTC. This gives the protein CASSSGTSGNNEQFF. This chain joins TRBV5-1 and TRBJ2-1, with TRBD2 identical over 13 bases. The V gene end was trimmed by 3 bases and the J gene end by 5 bases; junction bases not matched to a gene: 2. The CDR3 extends over 15 amino acids. Germline lookup yields CDR1 SGHRS and CDR2 YFSETQ.

The chain combines TRBV2 with TRBJ2-6; 10 nucleotides align to TRBD1. Germline CDR1 reads SNHLY; CDR2 reads FYNNEI. Trimming removed 5 bases from V and 0 bases from J; junction bases left unmatched: 4. The length of the CDR3 is 17 residues. The CDR3 loop is CASSPGQGYSGANVLTF. The CDR3 DNA reads TGTGCCAGCAGTCCGGGACAGGGGTACTCTGGGGCCAACGTCCTGACTTTC.

This chain connects TRBV18 to TRBJ1-3; maybe TRBD1 (6 bases). Germline V gene sequence: CDR1 KGHSH, CDR2 LQKENI. Trimming cost V 3 bases and J 8 bases, with 11 bases left between them. The CDR3 is 13 residues long. For the CDR3, the DNA is TGTGCCAGCTCACCCGGGGGGCCCCACACCATATATTTT. Protein product: CASSPGGPHTIYF. The whole variable domain, remainder taken from reference TRBV18 and TRBJ1-3, is NAGVMQNPRHLVRRRGQEARLRCSPMKGHSHVYWYRQLPEEGLKFMVYLQKENIIDESGMPKERFSAEFPKEGPSILRIQQVVRGDSAAYFCASSPGGPHTIYFGEGSWLTVV.

The count of this clone is one. The chain combines TRBV7-2 with TRBJ1-5; a possible D gene is TRBD1 (5 bases). The germline V gene encodes CDR1 SGHTA and CDR2 FQGNSA. V lost 1 base and J lost 0, with 7 bases in between. The CDR3 is made up of 15 amino acids. This CDR3 is CASSLGGYSNQPQHF. The CDR3 nucleotides read TGTGCCAGCAGCTTAGGGGGCTATAGCAATCAGCCCCAGCATTTT.

The count of this clone is one. This sample includes further DNA sequences coding for the same CDR3. DNA for the CDR3: TGCAGCGTTGACCAGGGGGGAACGGATACGCAGTATTTT. Translated: CSVDQGGTDTQYF. The chain combines TRBV29-1 with TRBJ2-3; maybe TRBD1 (7 bases). CDR1 and CDR2 from the germline V gene are SQVTM and ANQGSEA. Trimming stripped 3 bases from V and 6 bases from J, with 13 bases between. There are 13 residues in the CDR3.

The CDR3, as DNA: TGTGCCAGCAGCCTGGGACTAGCGGGAGAAATGGGGGAGACCCAGTACTTC. Translated: CASSLGLAGEMGETQYF. This chain connects TRBV7-8 to TRBJ2-5, with TRBD2 matching over 14 bases. This CDR3 contains 17 residues. Germline V CDR1 and CDR2: SGHVS, FQNEAQ. Losses at the gene ends were 5 bases for V and 5 bases for J; bases not matched to a gene: 10. The full variable domain, with the rest looked up from reference TRBV7-8 and TRBJ2-5, is GAGVSQSPRYKVAKRGQDVALRCDPISGHVSLFWYQQALGQGPEFLTYFQNEAQLDKSGLPSDRFFAERPEGSVSTLKIQRTQQEDSAVYLCASSLGLAGEMGETQYFGPGTRLLVL.

The rearrangement uses TRBV7-9 and TRBJ2-7, with D possibly TRBD1 on 5 matching bases. CDR1 is SEHNR and CDR2 is FQNEAQ in the germline V gene (reference sequence). The V end lost 6 bases, the J end lost 2 bases, and 11 bases lay between the germline ends. This CDR3 spans 13 amino acids. The CDR3 nucleotides read TGTGCCAGCAGACCCTCCAGGGCCTACGAGCAGTACTTC. Translated: CASRPSRAYEQYF.